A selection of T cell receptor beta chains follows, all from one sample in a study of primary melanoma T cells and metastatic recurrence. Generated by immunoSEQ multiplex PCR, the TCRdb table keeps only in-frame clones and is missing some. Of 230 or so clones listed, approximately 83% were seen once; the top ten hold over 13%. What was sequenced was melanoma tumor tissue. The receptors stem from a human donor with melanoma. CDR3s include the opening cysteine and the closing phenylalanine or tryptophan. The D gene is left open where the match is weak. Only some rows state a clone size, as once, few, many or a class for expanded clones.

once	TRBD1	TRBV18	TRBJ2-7	TGTGCCAGCTCACCTCCGACAGGGGGGACGCCGGAGCAGTACTTC	CASSPPTGGTPEQYF
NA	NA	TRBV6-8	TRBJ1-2	TGTGCCAGCAGTTACGGAGCTAACTATGGCTACACCTTC	CASSYGANYGYTF
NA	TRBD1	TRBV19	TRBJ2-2	TGTGCCAGTAGTAGGGACAGGACGCAAACCGGGGAGCTGTTTTTT	CASSRDRTQTGELFF
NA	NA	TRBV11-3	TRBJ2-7	TGTGCCAGCAGCCCCTGGGGCGGGACAGTATACTACGAGCAGTACTTC	CASSPWGGTVYYEQYF
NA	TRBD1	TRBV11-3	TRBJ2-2	TGTGCCAGCAGCCCTGGACAGGGGGCCGCCGGGGAGCTGTTTTTT	CASSPGQGAAGELFF
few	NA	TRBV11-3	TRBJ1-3	TGTGCCAGCAGCCCTACGGGTTCTGGAAACACCATATATTTT	CASSPTGSGNTIYF
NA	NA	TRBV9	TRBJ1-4	TGTGCCAGCAGCGAGACCGGGACCTGGGGTGAAAAACTGTTTTTT	CASSETGTWGEKLFF
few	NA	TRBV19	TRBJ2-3	TGTGCCAGTAGTATTGGAGGGGGCACAGATACGCAGTATTTT	CASSIGGGTDTQYF
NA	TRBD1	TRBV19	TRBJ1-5	TGTGCCAGTACCAATCACAGAGGGGACAGGGGAAATCAGCCCCAGCATTTT	CASTNHRGDRGNQPQHF
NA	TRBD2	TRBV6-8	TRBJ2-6	TGTGCCAGCAAAAAGTGGACTAGCGGGGTTGAGTCTGGGGCCAACGTCCTGACTTTC	CASKKWTSGVESGANVLTF
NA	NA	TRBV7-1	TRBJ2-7	TGTGCCAGCAGCTTATTTCAGTCTCCTACCTACGAGCAGTACTTC	CASSLFQSPTYEQYF
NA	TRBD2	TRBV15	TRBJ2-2	TGTGCCACCAGCTACAAACTAGCGGGGGGGACCGGGGAGCTGTTTTTT	CATSYKLAGGTGELFF
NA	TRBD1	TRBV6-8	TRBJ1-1	TGTGCCATCAGAACAGGGGATGGCACTGAAGCTTTCTTT	CAIRTGDGTEAFF
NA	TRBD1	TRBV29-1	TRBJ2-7	TGCAGCGCCTCCGGGACAGGGGGATCCTACGAGCAGTACTTC	CSASGTGGSYEQYF
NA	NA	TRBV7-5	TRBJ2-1	TGTGCCAGCAGCTTCGGGACATCTGTCAATGAGCAGTTCTTC	CASSFGTSVNEQFF
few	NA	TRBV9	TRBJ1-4	TGTGCCAGCAGCTTAGGTCCTGAAAAACTGTTTTTT	CASSLGPEKLFF
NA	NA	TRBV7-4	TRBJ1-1	TGTGCCAGCAGCCCCGCGGGGGGGGCGCTAGAAACTGAAGCTTTCTTT	CASSPAGGALETEAFF
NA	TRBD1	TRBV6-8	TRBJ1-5	TGTGCCAGCAGTTACAGGGGGCGAAGCAATCAGCCCCAGCATTTT	CASSYRGRSNQPQHF
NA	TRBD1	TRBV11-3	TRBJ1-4	TGTGCCAGCAGCCACAGGGGGCTTAATGAAAAACTGTTTTTT	CASSHRGLNEKLFF